One TCR beta chain is described in this entry. Antigen: not known. Looked up from germline, CDR1 is MNHEY and CDR2 is SVGAGI. Trimming pared 3 bases from V and 3 bases from J, leaving 15 bases between. CDR3 length equals 15 residues. This record belongs to a study of cytomegalovirus exposure and HLA in healthy donors. The PCR employed 60 Vbeta primers together with 13 Jbeta primers. Repertoires were generated with immunoSEQ multiplex PCR, while TCRdb's copy carries only in-frame clones and drops some. Among under 200,000 clones listed, 81% were seen once. Study-wide results and limits: A later look showed TCR association rates differing by HLA locus, highest for DRB1 and lowest for HLA-C. A missense DCLRE1C variant was associated with V- and J-gene trimming of TCR beta chains in a later analysis, and an independent cohort replicated the association.

The sequence was obtained from a man aged 45-65 years in good health and CMV-seropositive. This chain uses TRBV6-5 with TRBJ2-7, with TRBD1 as a possible D gene (6 bases). Sequenced sample: PBMCs. CDR3 sequence: CASSYSRRQDYEQYF. Written as DNA, the CDR3 is TGTGCCAGCAGTTATAGCCGACGACAGGACTACGAGCAGTACTTC.